This TCR beta chain was sequenced for a study of CXCR3-negative and CXCR3-positive naive CD8 T cells. The authors made the TRB cDNA libraries by 5' RACE using UMI labels. TCRdb reanalyzed the 5' RACE reads and collapses them to one entry per CDR3 protein, without DNA. The listing contains 130,000 to 150,000 distinct CDR3 sequences. Germline V gene sequence: CDR1 DFQATT, CDR2 SNEGSKA (reference sequence). The CDR3 runs 14 residues. Study-wide results and limits: Naive CXCR3-positive cells had TRB CDR3s more hydrophobic than those of CXCR3-negative naive cells.

With respect to this clonotype: The antigen is unknown.

The chain combines TRBV20-1 with TRBJ2-7. Sample: naive CXCR3+ CD8+ T cells from blood. Subset indicated: CD45RO-CCR7+CD27+CD95- naive CD8+ T cells expressing CXCR3 (TNR3+). This TCR was recovered from a human donor in good health. Some clones in this sample may be carry-over from other donors' samples. The CDR3 region is CSARGQVASYEQYF.